The 10 T cell receptor beta chains below come from one sample, sequenced in a study of PD-1 blockade in classical Hodgkin lymphoma. Produced via immunoSEQ multiplex PCR; TCRdb's table is partial and in-frame only. The sample holds 100,000 or so clones, approximately 89% seen once. Time point given: cycle 4 day 1 (C4D1), after less than 7 weeks of nivolumab. All the patients suffered relapse after autologous stem cell transplantation, and brentuximab vedotin exposure differed. The material sequenced was peripheral blood mononuclear cells (PBMCs), taken before the fourth cycle of nivolumab. The receptors were sampled from a human donor with classical Hodgkin lymphoma.

The chain has TRBV30 and TRBJ1-2; D is perhaps TRBD1 (5 bases). CDR1 and CDR2 (germline): GTSNPN, SVGIG (reference sequence). Trimming removed 2 bases at V and 7 bases at J, with 14 bases between. The CDR3 runs 13 residues. The CDR3, as DNA: TGTGCCTGGAGTTACGGGGCAGTCGGTGGCTACACCTTC. As protein: CAWSYGAVGGYTF.

This clone was seen only once. This chain connects TRBV5-1 to TRBJ1-2; no firm D call. Trimming removed 0 bases from V and 7 bases from J, with 13 bases in between. Per germline, CDR1 SGHRS and CDR2 YFSETQ. CDR3 length: 14 amino acids. CDR3 DNA: TGCGCCAGCAGCTTGGGGGCAGGACCGGGTGGCTACACCTTC. It is translated as CASSLGAGPGGYTF.

The gene calls are TRBV25-1 and TRBJ2-1, with unresolved D. Germline V gives CDR1 MGHDK, CDR2 SYGVNS. Trimming stripped 4 bases from V and 9 bases from J, with 10 bases between. The CDR3 consists of 12 residues. CDR3 protein: CASSASLGEQFF. The CDR3 DNA is TGTGCCAGCAGTGCTTCGCTCGGTGAGCAGTTCTTC.

The chain has TRBV2 and TRBJ1-1, with D tentatively TRBD1 (5 bases). V was pared by 6 bases and J by 4 bases, with 15 bases between. The CDR3 totals 14 residues. From germline, CDR1 is SNHLY and CDR2 FYNNEI. CDR3: CASSPSGGGTEAFF. CDR3 DNA: TGTGCCAGCAGCCCGAGTGGGGGGGGCACTGAAGCTTTCTTT.

This clone appeared once. The chain is built from TRBV11-2 and TRBJ1-4; a possible D gene is TRBD1 (6 bases). V dropped 5 bases and J dropped 8 bases, with 21 bases sitting between them. CDR1 and CDR2 (germline): SGHAT, FQNNGV. The CDR3 runs 16 residues. The CDR3 sequence is CASSQGLGQGEEKLFF. The DNA for the CDR3 is TGTGCCAGCAGCCAGGGGTTGGGCCAGGGTGAAGAAAAACTGTTTTTT. Supplemented by reference TRBV11-2 and TRBJ1-4, the full variable domain reads EAGVAQSPRYKIIEKRQSVAFWCNPISGHATLYWYQQILGQGPKLLIQFQNNGVVDDSQLPKDRFSAERLKGVDSTLKIQPAKLEDSAVYLCASSQGLGQGEEKLFFGSGTQLSVL.

The J gene is TRBJ1-1, the V gene TRBV4-1, with TRBD1 as a possible D gene (5 bases). The CDR3 has 15 residues. Trimming took 3 bases from V and 1 from J, leaving 12 bases between them. CDR1 is MGHRA and CDR2 is YSYEKL in the germline V gene. CDR3 nucleotides: TGCGCCAGCAGCCACGACAGCTCTTCGAACACTGAAGCTTTCTTT. Translating it yields CASSHDSSSNTEAFF.

Concerning this clone itself: Other DNA sequences within the sample encode an identical CDR3. The chain carries TRBV5-4 and TRBJ1-3; 7 nucleotides align to TRBD1. The CDR3 contains 14 residues. Germline CDR1 reads SGHNT; CDR2 reads YYREEE (reference sequence). Trimming at V came to 4 bases and at J to 2 bases, leaving 3 bases not matched to a gene. The CDR3 bases are TGTGCCAGCAGCCTAGACAGGGCTGGAAACACCATATATTTT. This gives the protein CASSLDRAGNTIYF.

This chain connects TRBV6-1 to TRBJ2-7, with D possibly being TRBD2 (5 bases). Germline CDR1 MNHNS, CDR2 SASEGT. V lost 6 bases, J lost 4 bases, and 13 bases lay in between. The CDR3 spans 13 residues. CDR3 protein: CASRSADRYEQYF. The CDR3 region has the DNA TGTGCCAGCAGGTCAGCGGACCGTTACGAGCAGTACTTC.

J is TRBJ2-1 and V is TRBV28; D assignment may be TRBD1 or TRBD2 (5 bases each). The germline gives CDR1 MDHEN, CDR2 SYDVKM. The length of the CDR3 is 15 residues. V was clipped by 5 bases and J by 2 bases, with 13 bases between them. The CDR3 DNA is TGTGCCAGCAGTACGGGACCGAGAACCTACAATGAGCAGTTCTTC. Its translation: CASSTGPRTYNEQFF.

This sequence joins TRBV2 and TRBJ2-7; 7 positions agree with TRBD1. The CDR3 consists of 16 residues. Germline V gene lookup returns CDR1 SNHLY and CDR2 FYNNEI. J lost 3 bases, V lost 2 bases, and 10 bases had no gene match. The DNA of the CDR3 is TGTGCCAGCAGTGAATATACAGGGGTAGGAAACTACGAGCAGTACTTC. It translates to CASSEYTGVGNYEQYF. The full variable domain, with the rest looked up from reference TRBV2 and TRBJ2-7, is EPEVTQTPSHQVTQMGQEVILRCVPISNHLYFYWYRQILGQKVEFLVSFYNNEISEKSEIFDDQFSVERPDGSNFTLKIRSTKLEDSAMYFCASSEYTGVGNYEQYFGPGTRLTVT.